This paragraph reports one T cell receptor beta chain. The data originate from a study of blood T cell repertoires in COVID-19. About the study: In each case, the material was cDNA or gDNA derived from T cells, B-cell-depleted T cells, or PBMCs.

Produced via immunoSEQ multiplex PCR; TCRdb's table is partial and in-frame only. Among 290,000 or so clones listed, 80% to 95% were seen once. Participants were aged about 18 to 90 years, lived in under 30 US areas, and enrolled virtually. With 6 bases removed from V and 10 bases from J, the gap between germline ends came to 16 bases. Germline CDR1 reads MDHEN; CDR2 reads SYDVKM. The CDR3 spans 13 residues. The TCR comes from a woman aged 30 to 39 who had recovered from COVID-19. The chain is built from TRBV28 and TRBJ2-1, with unresolved D. The material sequenced was PBMCs or T cells enriched from blood (not recorded which). The CDR3 DNA sequence: TGTGCCAGCAGCTTCCCCCTCTCTCGGGAGCAGTTCTTC. Residues: CASSFPLSREQFF.